Below are 12 T cell receptor beta chains sequenced from a single sample in a study of immune evolution from preneoplasia to lung adenocarcinoma. Produced via immunoSEQ multiplex PCR; TCRdb's table is partial and in-frame only. The sample lists over 12,000 clones; roughly 80% were seen once. Sequenced input: FFPE minimally invasive lung adenocarcinoma tissue. These receptors originate from a person in their 70s with lung adenocarcinoma.

This clone was detected a few times. The chain uses TRBV11-3 and TRBJ1-2; 11 bases line up with TRBD1. V was clipped by 5 bases and J by 8 bases; unmatched bases: 4. The CDR3 is 13 amino acids. Germline V gene data show CDR1 as SGHNT and CDR2 as YENEEA. The CDR3 nucleotides read TGTGCCAGCAGCGCCGGGACAGGGGGAGGCTACACCTTC. Amino acid sequence: CASSAGTGGGYTF. Together with reference TRBV11-3 and TRBJ1-2, the CDR3 gives the full variable domain: EAGVVQSPRYKIIEKKQPVAFWCNPISGHNTLYWYLQNLGQGPELLIRYENEEAVDDSQLPKDRFSAERLKGVDSTLKIQPAELGDSAVYLCASSAGTGGGYTFGSGTRLTVV.

This sequence joins TRBV9 and TRBJ2-3; tentatively, D is TRBD2 (6 bases). The CDR3 has 15 residues. Per germline, CDR1 SGDLS and CDR2 YYNGEE. Trimming cost V 0 bases and J 1 base, with 9 bases left between them. This chain's CDR3 is CASSVGGTGTDTQYF. CDR3 sequence (DNA): TGTGCCAGCAGCGTAGGCGGGACCGGCACAGATACGCAGTATTTT.

Comments on this clone: Compared with germline, one end of the junction differs, possibly owing to a read error. The chain joins TRBV5-8 to TRBJ1-5; D is ambiguous. The V gene's germline CDR1 is SGHTS and CDR2 YDEGEE. This CDR3 region has 13 residues. Here the CDR3 reads CASSLGQNQPQHF. The CDR3 nucleotides are TGTGCCAGCAGCTTAGGGCAAAATCAGCCCCAACATTTT.

This clone has a handful of counts. V gene TRBV10-3 combines with J gene TRBJ2-7; weak D call: TRBD1 (6 bases). This CDR3 comprises 15 residues. V was shortened by 6 bases and J by 3 bases, with 18 bases between the two germline ends. Germline V CDR1 and CDR2: ENHRY, SYGVKD. CDR3 coding DNA: TGTGCCATCAGGGACGCACAGGGATCAATCTACGAGCAGTACTTC. This sequence encodes CAIRDAQGSIYEQYF.

The V and J genes are TRBV9 and TRBJ1-5; the D gene is possibly TRBD1 (5 bases). Germline V gene sequence: CDR1 SGDLS, CDR2 YYNGEE. The CDR3 is made up of 17 amino acids. V lost 3 bases, J lost 0 bases, and 16 bases lay in between. CDR3 sequence reads: CASSGDSTSYSNQPQHF. The CDR3 DNA sequence: TGTGCCAGCAGCGGCGACAGTACCTCTTATAGCAATCAGCCCCAGCATTTT.

The V gene is TRBV7-9, the J gene TRBJ2-3; TRBD1 matches at 10 bases. The CDR3 is 14 residues long. Germline V gene sequence: CDR1 SEHNR, CDR2 FQNEAQ (reference sequence). V trimming: 8 bases; J trimming: 0 bases; junction bases outside the gene matches: 2. The CDR3 region is CASGQGGSTDTQYF. The DNA of the CDR3 is TGTGCCAGCGGACAGGGGGGAAGCACAGATACGCAGTATTTT.

The rearrangement links TRBV5-1 to TRBJ1-2; 10 nucleotides align to TRBD1. V was pared by 0 bases and J by 4 bases, with 6 bases of the junction left unmatched. The CDR3 extends over 16 amino acids. Germline V gene lookup returns CDR1 SGHRS and CDR2 YFSETQ. CDR3 amino acids: CASSLAGTGDLYGYTF. CDR3 sequence (DNA): TGCGCCAGCAGCTTGGCCGGGACAGGGGACCTCTATGGCTACACCTTC.

This chain connects TRBV11-2 to TRBJ2-2, with D perhaps TRBD1 or TRBD2 (5 bases each). This CDR3 has 17 residues. Germline CDR1 SGHAT, CDR2 FQNNGV. Trimming removed 0 bases at V and 1 base at J, with 12 bases between. The CDR3 reads CASSLDAWGRNTGELFF. CDR3 nucleotides: TGTGCCAGCAGCTTAGATGCGTGGGGGAGGAACACCGGGGAGCTGTTTTTT.

The chain joins TRBV10-3 to TRBJ1-1; no firm D call. V was pared by 0 bases and J by 8 bases, with 10 bases between. CDR1 is ENHRY and CDR2 is SYGVKD in the germline V gene. The CDR3 loop spans 13 amino acids. The CDR3 nucleotides are TGTGCCATCAGTGAGTCATTGACGGCAGAAGCTTTCTTT. Amino acids: CAISESLTAEAFF.

This clone came up a few times. The chain has TRBV9 and TRBJ1-5, with D tentatively TRBD1 (6 bases). CDR3 length equals 13 residues. The germline V gene has CDR1 SGDLS and CDR2 YYNGEE. Trimming removed 3 bases from V and 4 bases from J, with 8 bases in between. The CDR3 loop is CASSETGNQPQHF. CDR3 bases: TGTGCCAGCAGCGAGACAGGAAATCAGCCCCAGCATTTT.

This chain's CDR3 is CASSIPGLAGDNEQFF. The CDR3 nucleotides read TGTGCCAGTAGTATCCCGGGACTAGCGGGAGACAATGAGCAGTTCTTC. V and J are TRBV19 and TRBJ2-1; 14 nucleotides agree with TRBD2. Germline V gives CDR1 LNHDA, CDR2 SQIVND (reference sequence). The CDR3 runs to 16 residues. V lost 3 bases and J lost 5; bases outside the gene matches: 3.

The chain has TRBV6-5 and TRBJ2-2; 7 bases are a match to TRBD1. The CDR3 is made up of 15 amino acids. Germline V gene data show CDR1 as MNHEY and CDR2 as SVGAGI. Unmatched junction bases numbered 5, after V lost 6 bases and J lost 1 base. The CDR3: CASRRGRGNTGELFF. The CDR3 bases are TGTGCCAGCAGAAGGGGGCGTGGGAACACCGGGGAGCTGTTTTTT.